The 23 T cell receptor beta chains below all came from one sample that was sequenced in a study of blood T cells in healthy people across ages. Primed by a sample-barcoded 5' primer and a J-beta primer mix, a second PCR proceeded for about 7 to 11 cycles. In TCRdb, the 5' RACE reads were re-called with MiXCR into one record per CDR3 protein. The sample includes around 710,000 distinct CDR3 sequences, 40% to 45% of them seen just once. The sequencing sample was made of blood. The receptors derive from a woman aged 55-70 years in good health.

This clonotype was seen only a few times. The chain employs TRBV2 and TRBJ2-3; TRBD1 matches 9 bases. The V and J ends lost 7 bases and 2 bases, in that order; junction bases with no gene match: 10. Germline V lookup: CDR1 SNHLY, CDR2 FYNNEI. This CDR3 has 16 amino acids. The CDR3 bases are TGTGCCAGCACCACCGGGACAGGGAGACACACAGATACGCAGTATTTT. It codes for CASTTGTGRHTDTQYF.

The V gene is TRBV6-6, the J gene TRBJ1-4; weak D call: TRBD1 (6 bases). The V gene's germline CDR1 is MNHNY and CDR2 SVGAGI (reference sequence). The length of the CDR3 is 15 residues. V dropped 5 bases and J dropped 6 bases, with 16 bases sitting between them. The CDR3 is CASSRPWEGDEKLFF. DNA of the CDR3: TGTGCCAGCAGTCGTCCATGGGAGGGGGATGAAAAACTGTTTTTT.

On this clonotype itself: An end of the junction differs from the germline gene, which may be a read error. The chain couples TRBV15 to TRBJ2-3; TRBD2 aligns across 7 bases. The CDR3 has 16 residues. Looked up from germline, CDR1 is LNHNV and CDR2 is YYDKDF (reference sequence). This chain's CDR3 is CATSRETASGVDTQYF. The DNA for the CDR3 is TGTGCTACCAGCAGAGAAACTGCTAGCGGAGTAGATACGCAGTATTTT.

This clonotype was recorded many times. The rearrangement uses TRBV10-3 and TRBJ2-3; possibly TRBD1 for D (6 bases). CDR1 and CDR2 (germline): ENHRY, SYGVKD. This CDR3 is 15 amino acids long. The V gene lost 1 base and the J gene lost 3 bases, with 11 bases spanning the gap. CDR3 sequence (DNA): TGTGCCATCAGTGAGTGGGGCCAGGGGACAGATACGCAGTATTTT. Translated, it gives CAISEWGQGTDTQYF.

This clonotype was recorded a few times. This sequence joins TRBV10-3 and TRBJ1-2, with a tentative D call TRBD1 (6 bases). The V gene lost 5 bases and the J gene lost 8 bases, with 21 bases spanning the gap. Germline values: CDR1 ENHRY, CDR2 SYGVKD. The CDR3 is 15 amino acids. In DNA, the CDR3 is TGTGCCATCAGTCTGGATGGGACAAAAATTGGCGGCTACACCTTC. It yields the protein CAISLDGTKIGGYTF.

This chain's CDR3 is CASSFGDGGIYEQYF. The CDR3 coding sequence is TGTGCCAGCAGTTTCGGGGACGGGGGGATTTACGAGCAGTACTTC. The chain joins TRBV27 to TRBJ2-7; TRBD2 aligns across 7 bases. The CDR3 consists of 15 residues. The germline gives CDR1 MNHEY, CDR2 SMNVEV (reference sequence). V gave up 3 bases and J gave up 4 bases; unmatched junction bases: 9.

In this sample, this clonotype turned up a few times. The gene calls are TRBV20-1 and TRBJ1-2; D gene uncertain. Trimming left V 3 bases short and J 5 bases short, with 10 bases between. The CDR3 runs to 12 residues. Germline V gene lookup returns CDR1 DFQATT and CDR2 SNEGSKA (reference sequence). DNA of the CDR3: TGCAGTGCTAGTCGATCGGGATATGGCTACACCTTC. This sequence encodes CSASRSGYGYTF.

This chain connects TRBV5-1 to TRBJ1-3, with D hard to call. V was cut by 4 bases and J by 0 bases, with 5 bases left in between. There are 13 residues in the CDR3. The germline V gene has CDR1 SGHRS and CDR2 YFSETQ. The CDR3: CASSRPSGNTIYF. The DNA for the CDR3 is TGCGCCAGCAGCCGCCCCTCTGGAAACACCATATATTTT.

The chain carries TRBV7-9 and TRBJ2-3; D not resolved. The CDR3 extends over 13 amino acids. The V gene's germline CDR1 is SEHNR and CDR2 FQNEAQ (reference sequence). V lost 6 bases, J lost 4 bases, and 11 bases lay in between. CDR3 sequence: CASRIPQSDTQYF. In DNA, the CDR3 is TGTGCCAGCAGGATTCCCCAGTCAGATACGCAGTATTTT.

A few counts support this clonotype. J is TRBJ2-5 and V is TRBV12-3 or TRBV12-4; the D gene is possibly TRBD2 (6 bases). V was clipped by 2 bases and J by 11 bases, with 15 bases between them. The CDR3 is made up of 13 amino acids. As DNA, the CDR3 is TGTGCCAGCAGTTTACAAGACCGGAGGGAGCAGTACTTC. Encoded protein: CASSLQDRREQYF.

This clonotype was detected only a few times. The CDR3 here is CSATLQWPEQYF. As DNA, the CDR3 is TGCAGTGCTACCCTACAGTGGCCGGAGCAGTATTTT. The V call is TRBV20-1, the J call TRBJ2-3; the D is unclear. Trimming cost V 4 bases and J 11 bases, with 16 bases left between them. The CDR3 is 12 amino acids. Germline-derived CDR1 and CDR2 are DFQATT and SNEGSKA (reference sequence).

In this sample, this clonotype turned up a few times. DNA of the CDR3: TGCGCCAGCAGCCAAGACAGGGCAATCTACGAGCAGTACTTC. It yields the protein CASSQDRAIYEQYF. The rearrangement joins TRBV5-1 to TRBJ2-7; 7 nucleotides match TRBD1. The germline gives CDR1 SGHRS, CDR2 YFSETQ. This CDR3 contains 14 residues. V lost 4 bases to trimming and J lost 3 bases; unmatched junction nucleotides: 7.

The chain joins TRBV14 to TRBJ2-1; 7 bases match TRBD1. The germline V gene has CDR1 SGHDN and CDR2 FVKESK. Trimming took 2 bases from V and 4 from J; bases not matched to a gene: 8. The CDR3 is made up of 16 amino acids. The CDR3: CASSQSRDSFYNEQFF. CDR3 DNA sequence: TGTGCCAGCAGCCAATCCCGGGACAGCTTTTACAATGAGCAGTTCTTC. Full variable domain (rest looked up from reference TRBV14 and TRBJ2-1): EAGVTQFPSHSVIEKGQTVTLRCDPISGHDNLYWYRRVMGKEIKFLLHFVKESKQDESGMPNNRFLAERTGGTYSTLKVQPAELEDSGVYFCASSQSRDSFYNEQFFGPGTRLTVL.

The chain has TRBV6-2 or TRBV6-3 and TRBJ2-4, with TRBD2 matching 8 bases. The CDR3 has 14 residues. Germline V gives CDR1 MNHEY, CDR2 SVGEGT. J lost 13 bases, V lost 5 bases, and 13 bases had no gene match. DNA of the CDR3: TGTGCCAGCAGTCAGCCCCCGACGGGGGGGAAGCAGTACTTC. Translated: CASSQPPTGGKQYF.

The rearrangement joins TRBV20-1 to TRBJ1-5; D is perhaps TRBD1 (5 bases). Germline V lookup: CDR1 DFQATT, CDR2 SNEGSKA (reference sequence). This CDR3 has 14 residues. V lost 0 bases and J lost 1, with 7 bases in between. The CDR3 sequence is CSAREWGSNQPQHF. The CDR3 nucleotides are TGCAGTGCTAGAGAATGGGGGAGCAATCAGCCCCAGCATTTT.

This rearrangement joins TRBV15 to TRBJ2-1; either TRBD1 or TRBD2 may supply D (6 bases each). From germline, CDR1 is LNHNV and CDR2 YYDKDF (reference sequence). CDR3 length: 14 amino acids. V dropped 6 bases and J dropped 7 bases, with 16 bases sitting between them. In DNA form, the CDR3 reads TGTGCCACCAGATCCCGGGGGCGCGGGAATGAGCAGTTCTTC. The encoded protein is CATRSRGRGNEQFF.

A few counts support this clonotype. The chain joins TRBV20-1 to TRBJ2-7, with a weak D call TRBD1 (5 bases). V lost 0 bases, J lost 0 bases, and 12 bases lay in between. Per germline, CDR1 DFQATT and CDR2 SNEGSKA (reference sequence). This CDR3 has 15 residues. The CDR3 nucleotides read TGCAGTGCTAGAGAGGGGCAGTCTTTCTCCTACGAGCAGTACTTC. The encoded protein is CSAREGQSFSYEQYF.

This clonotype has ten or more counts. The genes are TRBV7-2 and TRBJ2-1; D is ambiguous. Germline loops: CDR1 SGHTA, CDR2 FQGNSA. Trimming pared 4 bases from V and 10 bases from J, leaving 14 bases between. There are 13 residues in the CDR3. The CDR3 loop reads CASSSGGYWEQFF. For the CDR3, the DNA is TGTGCCAGCAGCTCCGGCGGCTATTGGGAGCAGTTCTTC.

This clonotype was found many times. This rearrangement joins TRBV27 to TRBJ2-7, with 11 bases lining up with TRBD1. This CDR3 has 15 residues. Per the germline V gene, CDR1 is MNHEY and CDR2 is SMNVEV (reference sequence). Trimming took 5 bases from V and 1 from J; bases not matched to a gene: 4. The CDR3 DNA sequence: TGTGCCAGCAGTCGTGGGACAGGGGGTTCCTACGAGCAGTACTTC. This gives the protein CASSRGTGGSYEQYF.

CDR3 in amino acids: CASSARTSGYNEQYF. The CDR3 region has the DNA TGTGCCAGCAGCGCCAGGACTAGCGGTTACAATGAGCAGTACTTC. V and J are TRBV7-3 and TRBJ2-1; 10 bases agree with TRBD2. The J call may be in error: the DNA end matches TRBJ2-7 better. The CDR3 consists of 15 residues. The germline V gene encodes CDR1 SGHTA and CDR2 FQGTGA.

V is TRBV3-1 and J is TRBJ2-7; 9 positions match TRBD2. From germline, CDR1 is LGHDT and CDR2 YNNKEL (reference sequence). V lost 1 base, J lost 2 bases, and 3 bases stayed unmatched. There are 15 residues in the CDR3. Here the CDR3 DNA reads TGTGCCAGCAGCCAAGGGTCTAGCGGGACCTACGAGCAGTACTTC. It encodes CASSQGSSGTYEQYF.

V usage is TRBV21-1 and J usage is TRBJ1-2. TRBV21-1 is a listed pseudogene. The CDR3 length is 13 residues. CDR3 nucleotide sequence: TGTGCCAGCAACAAAGCGCGGAGGGGTGGCTACACCTTC. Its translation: CASNKARRGGYTF.

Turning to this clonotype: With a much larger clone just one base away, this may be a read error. The chain's CDR3 is CTSNQGVQYF. In nucleotides, the CDR3 is TGTACCAGCAACCAGGGAGTACAGTACTTC. The chain has TRBV2 and TRBJ2-7; D is tentatively TRBD1 or TRBD2 (5 bases each). This CDR3 has 10 residues. Germline CDR1 SNHLY, CDR2 FYNNEI.